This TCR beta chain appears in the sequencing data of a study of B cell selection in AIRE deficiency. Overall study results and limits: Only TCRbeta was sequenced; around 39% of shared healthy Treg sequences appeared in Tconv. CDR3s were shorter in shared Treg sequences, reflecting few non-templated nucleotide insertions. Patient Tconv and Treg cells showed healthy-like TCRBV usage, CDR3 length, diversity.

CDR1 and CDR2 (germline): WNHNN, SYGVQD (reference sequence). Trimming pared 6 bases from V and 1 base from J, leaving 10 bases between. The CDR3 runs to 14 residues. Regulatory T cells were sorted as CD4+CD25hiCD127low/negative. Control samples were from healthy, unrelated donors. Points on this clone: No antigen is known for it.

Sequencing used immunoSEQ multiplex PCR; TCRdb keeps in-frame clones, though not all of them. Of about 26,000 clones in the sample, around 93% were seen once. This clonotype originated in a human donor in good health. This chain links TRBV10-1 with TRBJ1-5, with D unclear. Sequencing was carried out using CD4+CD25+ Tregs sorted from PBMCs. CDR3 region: CASSPAGSNQPQHF. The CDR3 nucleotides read TGCGCCAGCAGCCCGGCTGGAAGCAATCAGCCCCAGCATTTT.